This T cell receptor beta chain originates from a study of technical replicates of blood from a few donors. The CDR3 runs 13 residues. Germline V CDR1 and CDR2: MDHEN, SYDVKM. Details on this clone: A junction boundary mismatches the germline segment, possibly from a read error.

The method was immunoSEQ multiplex PCR; TCRdb's version includes in-frame clones alone and lacks a portion of them. The sample yields 74,000 or so clones, 85% to 95% seen once. The sequencing input was T cells isolated from PBMCs. The clonotype comes from a human donor in good health. This chain joins TRBV28 and TRBJ2-1, with 9 nucleotides matching TRBD2. CDR3 bases: TGTGCCAGCAGCCCTAGCGGGACCCTCGATTGGGTCTTC. This encodes CASSPSGTLDWVF.